The subject of this entry is one T cell receptor beta chain. This entry comes from a study of T cells expressing NK-cell markers. One entry per CDR3 protein, without DNA, is what TCRdb gives after re-calling the 5' RACE reads. This repertoire includes 440,000 or so distinct CDR3 sequences. CDR1 DFQATT and CDR2 SNEGSKA come from the germline V gene (reference sequence). The CDR3 length is 15 residues. Input material: blood T cells: a sorted CD56 or NKG2C T cell subset, CD4+ or CD8+ T cells, or bulk PBMC T cells (not recorded which). The clonotype was recovered from a woman between 18 and 75 years old in good health. The chain carries TRBV20-1 and TRBJ2-1; with no DNA, the TCRdb D assignment of TRBD2 cannot be verified. This chain's CDR3 is CSAISGESSYNEQFF.